What follows is one T cell receptor beta chain and its context. The antigen is not known. Looked up from germline, CDR1 is DFQATT and CDR2 is SNEGSKA (reference sequence). The V gene end was trimmed by 3 bases and the J gene end by 5 bases; junction bases not matched to a gene: 8. The CDR3 has 14 residues. The table came from immunoSEQ multiplex PCR; TCRdb's copy has only in-frame clones and leaves some out. The sample lists roughly 200,000 clones, around nine tenths occurring once. This record belongs to a study of T cell responses to AZD1222 COVID-19 vaccine. Regarding the study as a whole: Seropositive status at baseline applied to only 5 to 7 AZD1222 recipients.

The TCR originated in an adult who received the MenACWY meningococcal vaccine as a control. The chain couples TRBV20-1 to TRBJ1-1; 8 positions agree with TRBD1. Sequencing was performed on peripheral blood, taken 28 days after the second dose of the MenACWY control vaccine. The CDR3 here is CSASRGQVGTEAFF. CDR3 DNA: TGCAGTGCTAGTCGGGGACAGGTGGGGACTGAAGCTTTCTTT.